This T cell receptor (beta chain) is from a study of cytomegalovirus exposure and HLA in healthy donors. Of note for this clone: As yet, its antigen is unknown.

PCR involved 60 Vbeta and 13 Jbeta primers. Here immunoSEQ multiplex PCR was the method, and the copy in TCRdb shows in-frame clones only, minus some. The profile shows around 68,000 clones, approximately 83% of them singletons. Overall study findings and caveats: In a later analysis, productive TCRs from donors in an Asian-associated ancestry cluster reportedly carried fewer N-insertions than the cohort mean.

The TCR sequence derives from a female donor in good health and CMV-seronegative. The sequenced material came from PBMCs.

This chain's CDR3 is CASSDSLGGVTDTQYF. CDR3 coding DNA: TGTGCCAGCAGCGATAGCTTGGGAGGGGTCACAGATACGCAGTATTTT. The V and J genes are TRBV9 and TRBJ2-3; 7 bases align to TRBD2. V lost 3 bases and J lost 2; bases outside the gene matches: 9. This CDR3 has 16 residues. The germline CDR1 and CDR2 sequences are SGDLS and YYNGEE.